The 14 T cell receptor beta chains reported below all come from one sample, sequenced in a study of T cell repertoires in cytomegalovirus infection. The antigens for these receptors are not known. MiXCR, applied by TCRdb to the reads, yields one record per CDR3 protein. The table lists approximately 990,000 distinct CDR3 sequences, approximately 32% of them singletons, with roughly an eighth in the top ten. The specimen was cultured CD8+ T cells from PBMCs, collected from culture after CMV antigen stimulation. Receptors were obtained from a human donor in good health (CMV status not recorded). Some clones in this sample may be carry-over from other donors' samples.

This clonotype appeared many times. This chain connects TRBV2 to TRBJ1-2; TRBD1 matches at 10 bases. V shed 5 bases and J 8 bases; nucleotides not matched to a gene: 14. This CDR3 region has 16 residues. The germline CDR1 and CDR2 sequences are SNHLY and FYNNEI. The CDR3 coding sequence is TGTGCCAGCAGTTCCCAGCCGGGACAGGGGTTAGGAGGCTACACCTTC. It is translated as CASSSQPGQGLGGYTF.

This clonotype was seen only a few times. The V gene is TRBV28, the J gene TRBJ2-1; TRBD2 agrees at 13 bases. CDR3 size: 13 residues. CDR1 is MDHEN and CDR2 is SYDVKM in the germline V gene. The V gene end was trimmed by 6 bases and the J gene end by 7 bases; junction bases not matched to a gene: 0. The CDR3 sequence: CASRGLAGNEQFF. The CDR3 DNA is TGTGCCAGCAGGGGACTAGCGGGGAATGAGCAGTTCTTC.

As to this clonotype: At one end, the junction sequence differs from germline, possibly due to a read error. V is TRBV5-3 and J is TRBJ2-5, with 7 bases matching TRBD1. TRBV5-3 qualifies as an ORF whose function is uncertain. CDR3 length: 15 amino acids. CDR3 nucleotide sequence: TGTGCCAGCAGCTTTTTGGGGCAGGGGGACGAGACCCAGTACTTC. It yields the protein CASSFLGQGDETQYF.

There are a few counts of this clonotype. The chain links TRBV29-1 to TRBJ2-6, with 7 bases fitting TRBD1. V lost 4 bases and J lost 0; bases outside the gene matches: 9. The CDR3 sequence is 17 residues long. Germline V gene sequence: CDR1 SQVTM, CDR2 ANQGSEA. CDR3 region: CSVGDSFSISGANVLTF. CDR3 DNA sequence: TGCAGCGTTGGGGACAGCTTTTCGATCTCTGGGGCCAACGTCCTGACTTTC.

This clonotype was detected ten times or more. The V call is TRBV12-3 or TRBV12-4, the J call TRBJ1-4; 10 nucleotides agree with TRBD1. This CDR3 contains 17 residues. V was clipped by 5 bases and J by 3 bases; unmatched bases: 9. The CDR3: CASSPRDRGQANEKLFF. DNA of the CDR3: TGTGCCAGCAGTCCTCGGGACAGGGGTCAGGCTAATGAAAAACTGTTTTTT.

This clonotype has ten or more counts. This chain links TRBV7-6 with TRBJ2-7, with D perhaps matching TRBD1 or TRBD2 (5 bases each). The CDR3 spans 17 residues. V lost 5 bases to trimming and J lost 3 bases, with 23 bases between them. The germline V gene has CDR1 SGHVS and CDR2 FNYEAQ. CDR3: CASSPPRGRQSNYEQYF. The DNA for the CDR3 is TGTGCCAGCAGCCCCCCCCGGGGACGTCAATCCAACTACGAGCAGTACTTC.

This clonotype has at least ten counts. The rearrangement uses TRBV7-2 and TRBJ2-3; D gene unclear. This CDR3 spans 15 amino acids. Germline assignment: CDR1 SGHTA and CDR2 FQGNSA. With 2 bases removed from V and 6 bases from J, the gap between germline ends came to 15 bases. The CDR3 DNA is TGTGCCAGCAGCTTAAGAGACTTGGCCGGGGATACGCAGTATTTT. This sequence encodes CASSLRDLAGDTQYF.

Note on this clonotype: With a far larger clone one base away, a read error is the likely cause. The rearrangement joins TRBV7-4 to TRBJ2-1; 9 positions match TRBD2. CDR1 is SGHVT and CDR2 is SQSDAQ in the germline V gene. The CDR3 consists of 15 residues. CDR3 nucleotide sequence: TGTGCCTGCAGCTTTAGCGGGGGCTCCTACAATGAGCAGTTCTTC. Amino acid sequence: CACSFSGGSYNEQFF. Together with reference TRBV7-4 and TRBJ2-1, the CDR3 gives the full variable domain: GAGVSQSPRYKVAKRGRDVALRCDSISGHVTLYWYRQTLGQGSEVLTYSQSDAQRDKSGRPSGRFSAERPERSVSTLKIQRTEQGDSAVYLCACSFSGGSYNEQFFGPGTRLTVL.

This clonotype appeared a few times. The V call is TRBV11-2, the J call TRBJ2-3; D is possibly TRBD1 or TRBD2 (5 bases each). CDR1 is SGHAT, CDR2 FQNNGV, per germline. Trimming left V 3 bases short and J 8 bases short, with 18 bases between. This CDR3 contains 15 residues. The CDR3 protein is CASSFLWDLGVTQYF. DNA of the CDR3: TGTGCCAGCAGCTTTTTATGGGATTTGGGGGTTACGCAGTATTTT.

This clonotype was counted between two and nine times. In DNA form, the CDR3 reads TGTGCCAGCAGCTTAGCCCGTAACCAGGAAGAGACCCAGTACTTC. It codes for CASSLARNQEETQYF. V usage is TRBV7-9 and J usage is TRBJ2-5; the D is unclear. Germline V gives CDR1 SEHNR, CDR2 FQNEAQ (reference sequence). The CDR3 runs 15 residues. V shed 0 bases and J shed 3 bases, with 11 bases lying between them.

The chain carries TRBV27 and TRBJ2-7; D might be TRBD2 (5 bases). The CDR3 is 14 residues long. Per germline, CDR1 MNHEY and CDR2 SMNVEV (reference sequence). The ends were cut back, 2 bases at V and 6 bases at J, with 14 bases in the middle. The CDR3: CASSLGGVGSEQYV. In DNA, the CDR3 is TGTGCCAGCAGTTTAGGTGGGGTGGGGAGCGAGCAGTACGTC.

The chain couples TRBV15 to TRBJ2-3; 7 positions match TRBD1. The germline V gene has CDR1 LNHNV and CDR2 YYDKDF (reference sequence). V lost 3 bases to trimming and J lost 1 base; unmatched junction nucleotides: 4. This CDR3 has 15 residues. The DNA for the CDR3 is TGTGCCACCAGCAGCCCCGGGACAGGCACAGATACGCAGTATTTT. This translates into CATSSPGTGTDTQYF.

The chain employs TRBV24-1 and TRBJ2-7; 11 bases align to TRBD1. Looked up from germline, CDR1 is KGHDR and CDR2 is SFDVKD. V gave up 3 bases and J gave up 3 bases; unmatched junction bases: 6. There are 16 residues in the CDR3. CDR3 sequence (DNA): TGTGCCACCAGTGATCCATCCGGGACAGGGGGCTACGAGCAGTACGTC. Amino acid sequence: CATSDPSGTGGYEQYV.

The chain recombines TRBV20-1 with TRBJ2-3; TRBD2 might be the D (5 bases). Trimming left V 2 bases short and J 1 base short, with 10 bases between. This CDR3 comprises 14 residues. Germline CDR1 reads DFQATT; CDR2 reads SNEGSKA (reference sequence). The chain's CDR3 is CSARSSGRTDTQYF. CDR3 coding DNA: TGCAGTGCTAGATCCAGCGGACGCACAGATACGCAGTATTTT.